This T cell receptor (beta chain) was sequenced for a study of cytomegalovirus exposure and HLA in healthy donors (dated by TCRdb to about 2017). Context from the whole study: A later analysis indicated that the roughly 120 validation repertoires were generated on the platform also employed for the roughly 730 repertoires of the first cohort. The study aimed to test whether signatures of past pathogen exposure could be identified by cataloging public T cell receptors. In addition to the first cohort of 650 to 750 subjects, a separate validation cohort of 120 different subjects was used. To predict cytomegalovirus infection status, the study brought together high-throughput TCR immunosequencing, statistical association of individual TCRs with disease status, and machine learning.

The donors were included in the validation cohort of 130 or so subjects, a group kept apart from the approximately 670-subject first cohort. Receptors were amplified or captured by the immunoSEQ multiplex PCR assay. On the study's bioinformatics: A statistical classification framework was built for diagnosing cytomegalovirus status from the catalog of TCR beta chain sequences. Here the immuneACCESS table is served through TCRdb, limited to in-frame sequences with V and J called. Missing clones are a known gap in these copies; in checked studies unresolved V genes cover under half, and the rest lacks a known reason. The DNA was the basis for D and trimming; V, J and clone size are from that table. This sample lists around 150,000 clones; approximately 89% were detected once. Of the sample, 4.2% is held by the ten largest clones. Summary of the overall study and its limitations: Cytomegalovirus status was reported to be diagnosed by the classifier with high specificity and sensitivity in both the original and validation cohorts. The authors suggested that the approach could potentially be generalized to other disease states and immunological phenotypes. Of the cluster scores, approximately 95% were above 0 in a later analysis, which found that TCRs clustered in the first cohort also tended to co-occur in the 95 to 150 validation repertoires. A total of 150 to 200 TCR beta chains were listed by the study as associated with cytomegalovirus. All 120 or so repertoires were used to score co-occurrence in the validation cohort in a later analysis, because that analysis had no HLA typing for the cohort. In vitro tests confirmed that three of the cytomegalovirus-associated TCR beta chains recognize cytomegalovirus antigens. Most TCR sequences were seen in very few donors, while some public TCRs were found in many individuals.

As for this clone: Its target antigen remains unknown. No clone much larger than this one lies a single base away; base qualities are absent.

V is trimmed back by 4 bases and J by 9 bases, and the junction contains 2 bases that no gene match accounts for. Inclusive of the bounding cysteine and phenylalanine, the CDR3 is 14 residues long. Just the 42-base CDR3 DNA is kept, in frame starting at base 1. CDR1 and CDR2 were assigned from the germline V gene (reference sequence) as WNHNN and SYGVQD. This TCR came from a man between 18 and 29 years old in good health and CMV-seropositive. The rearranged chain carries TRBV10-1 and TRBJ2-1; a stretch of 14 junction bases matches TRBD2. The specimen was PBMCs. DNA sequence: TGCGCCAGCAGTGTAGGACTAGCGGGAGGTGAGCAGTTCTTC. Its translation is CASSVGLAGGEQFF.